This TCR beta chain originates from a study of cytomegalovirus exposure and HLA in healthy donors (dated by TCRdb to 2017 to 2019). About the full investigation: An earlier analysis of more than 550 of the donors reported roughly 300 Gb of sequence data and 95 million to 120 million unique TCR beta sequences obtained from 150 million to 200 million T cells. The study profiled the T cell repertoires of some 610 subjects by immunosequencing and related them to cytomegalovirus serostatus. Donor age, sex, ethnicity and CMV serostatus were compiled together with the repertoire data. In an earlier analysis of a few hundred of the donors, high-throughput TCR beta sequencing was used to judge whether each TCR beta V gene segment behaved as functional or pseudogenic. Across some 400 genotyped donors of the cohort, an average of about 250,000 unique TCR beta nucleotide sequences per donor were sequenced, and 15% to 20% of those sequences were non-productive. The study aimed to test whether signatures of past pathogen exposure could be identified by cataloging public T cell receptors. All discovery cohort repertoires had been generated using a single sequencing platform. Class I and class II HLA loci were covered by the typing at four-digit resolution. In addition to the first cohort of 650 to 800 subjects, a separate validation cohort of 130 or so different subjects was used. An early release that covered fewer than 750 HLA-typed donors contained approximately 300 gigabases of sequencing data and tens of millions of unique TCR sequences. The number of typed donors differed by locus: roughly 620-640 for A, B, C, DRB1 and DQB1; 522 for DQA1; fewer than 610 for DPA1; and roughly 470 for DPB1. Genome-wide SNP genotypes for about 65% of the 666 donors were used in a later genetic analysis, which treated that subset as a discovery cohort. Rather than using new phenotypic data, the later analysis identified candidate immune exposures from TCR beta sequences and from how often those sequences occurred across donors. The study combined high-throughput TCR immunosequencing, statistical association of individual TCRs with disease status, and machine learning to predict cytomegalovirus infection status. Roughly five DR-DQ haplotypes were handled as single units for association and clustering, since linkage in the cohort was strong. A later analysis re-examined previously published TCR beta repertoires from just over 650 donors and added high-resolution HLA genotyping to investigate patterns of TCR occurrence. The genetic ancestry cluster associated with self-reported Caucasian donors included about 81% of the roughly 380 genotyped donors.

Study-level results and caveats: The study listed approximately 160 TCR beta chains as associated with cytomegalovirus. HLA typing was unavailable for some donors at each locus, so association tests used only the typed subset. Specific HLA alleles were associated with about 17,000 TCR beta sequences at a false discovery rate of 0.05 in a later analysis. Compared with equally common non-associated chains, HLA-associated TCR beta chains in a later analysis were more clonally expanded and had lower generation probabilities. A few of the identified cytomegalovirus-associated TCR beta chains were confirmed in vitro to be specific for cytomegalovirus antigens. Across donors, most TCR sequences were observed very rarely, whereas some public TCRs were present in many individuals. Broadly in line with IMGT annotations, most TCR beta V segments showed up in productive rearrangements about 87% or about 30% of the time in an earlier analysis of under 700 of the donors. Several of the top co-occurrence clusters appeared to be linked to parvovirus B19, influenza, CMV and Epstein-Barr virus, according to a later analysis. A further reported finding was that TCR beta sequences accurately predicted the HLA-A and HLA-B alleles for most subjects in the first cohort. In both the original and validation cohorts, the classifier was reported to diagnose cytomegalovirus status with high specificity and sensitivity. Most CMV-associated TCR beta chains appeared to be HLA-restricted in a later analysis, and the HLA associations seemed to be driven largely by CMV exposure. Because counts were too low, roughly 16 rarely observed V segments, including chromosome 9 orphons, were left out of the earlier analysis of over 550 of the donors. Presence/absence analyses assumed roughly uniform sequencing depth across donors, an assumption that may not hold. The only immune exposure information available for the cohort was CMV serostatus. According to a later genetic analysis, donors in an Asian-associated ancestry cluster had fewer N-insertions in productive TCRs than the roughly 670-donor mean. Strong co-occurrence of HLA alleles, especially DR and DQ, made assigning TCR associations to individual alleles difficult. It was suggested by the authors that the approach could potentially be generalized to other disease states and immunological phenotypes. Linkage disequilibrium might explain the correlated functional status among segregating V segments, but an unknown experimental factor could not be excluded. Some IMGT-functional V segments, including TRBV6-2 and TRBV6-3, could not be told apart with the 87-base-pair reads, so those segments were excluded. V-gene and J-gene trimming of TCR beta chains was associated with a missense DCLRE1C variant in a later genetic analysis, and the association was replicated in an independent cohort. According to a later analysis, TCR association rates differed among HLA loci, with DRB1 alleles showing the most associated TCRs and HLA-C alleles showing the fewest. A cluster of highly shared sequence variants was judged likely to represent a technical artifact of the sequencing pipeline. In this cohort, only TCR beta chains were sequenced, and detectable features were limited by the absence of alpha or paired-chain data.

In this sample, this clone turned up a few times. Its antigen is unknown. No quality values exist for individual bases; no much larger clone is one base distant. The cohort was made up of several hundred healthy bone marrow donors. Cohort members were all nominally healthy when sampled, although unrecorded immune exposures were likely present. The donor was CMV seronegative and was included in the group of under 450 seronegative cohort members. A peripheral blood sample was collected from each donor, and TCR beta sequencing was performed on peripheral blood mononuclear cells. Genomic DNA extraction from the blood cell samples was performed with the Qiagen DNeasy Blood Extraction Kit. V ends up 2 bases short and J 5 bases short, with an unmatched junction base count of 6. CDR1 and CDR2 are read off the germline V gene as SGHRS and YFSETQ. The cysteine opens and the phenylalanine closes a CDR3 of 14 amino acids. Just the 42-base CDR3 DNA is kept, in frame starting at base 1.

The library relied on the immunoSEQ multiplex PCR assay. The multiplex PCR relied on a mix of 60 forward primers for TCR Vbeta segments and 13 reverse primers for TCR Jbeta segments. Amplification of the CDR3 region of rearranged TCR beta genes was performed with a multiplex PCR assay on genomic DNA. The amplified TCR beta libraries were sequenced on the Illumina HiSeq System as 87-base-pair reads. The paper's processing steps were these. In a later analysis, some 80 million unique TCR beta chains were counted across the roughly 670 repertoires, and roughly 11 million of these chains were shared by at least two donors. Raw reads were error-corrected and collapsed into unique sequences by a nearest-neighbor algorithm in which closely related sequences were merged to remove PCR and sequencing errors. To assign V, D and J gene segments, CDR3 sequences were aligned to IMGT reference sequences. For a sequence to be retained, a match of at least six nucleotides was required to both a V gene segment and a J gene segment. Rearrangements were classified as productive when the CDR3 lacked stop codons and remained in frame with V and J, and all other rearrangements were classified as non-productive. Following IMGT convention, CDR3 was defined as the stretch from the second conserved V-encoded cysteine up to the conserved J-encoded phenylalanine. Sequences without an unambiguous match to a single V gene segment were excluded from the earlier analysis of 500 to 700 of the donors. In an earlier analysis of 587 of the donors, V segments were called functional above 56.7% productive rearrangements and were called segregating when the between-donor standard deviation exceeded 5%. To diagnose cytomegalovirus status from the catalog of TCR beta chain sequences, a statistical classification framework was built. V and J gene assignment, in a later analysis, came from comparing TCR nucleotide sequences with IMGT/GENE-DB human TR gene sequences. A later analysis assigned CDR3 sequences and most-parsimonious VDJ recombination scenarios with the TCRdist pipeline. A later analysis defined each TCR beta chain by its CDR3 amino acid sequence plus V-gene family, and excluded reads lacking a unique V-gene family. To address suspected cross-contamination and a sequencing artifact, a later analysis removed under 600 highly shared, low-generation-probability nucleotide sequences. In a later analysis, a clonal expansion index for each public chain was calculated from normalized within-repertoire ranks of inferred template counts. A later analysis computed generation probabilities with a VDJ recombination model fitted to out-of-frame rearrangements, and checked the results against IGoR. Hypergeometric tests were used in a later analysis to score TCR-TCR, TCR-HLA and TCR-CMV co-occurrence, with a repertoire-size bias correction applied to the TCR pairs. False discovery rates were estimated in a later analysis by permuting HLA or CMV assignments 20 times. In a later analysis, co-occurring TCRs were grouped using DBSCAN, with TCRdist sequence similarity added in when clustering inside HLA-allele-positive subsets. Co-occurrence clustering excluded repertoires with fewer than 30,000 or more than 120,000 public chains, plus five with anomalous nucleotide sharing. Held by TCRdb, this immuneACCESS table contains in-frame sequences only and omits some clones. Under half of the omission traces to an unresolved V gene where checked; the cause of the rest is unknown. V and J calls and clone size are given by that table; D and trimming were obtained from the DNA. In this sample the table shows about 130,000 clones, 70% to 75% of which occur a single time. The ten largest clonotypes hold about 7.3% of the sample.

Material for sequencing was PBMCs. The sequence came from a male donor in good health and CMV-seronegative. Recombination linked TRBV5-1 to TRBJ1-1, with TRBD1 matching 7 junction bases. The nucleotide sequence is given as TGCGCCAGCAGCTTTGACAGGGAAGGGACTGAAGCTTTCTTT. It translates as CASSFDREGTEAFF.